This T cell receptor beta chain was identified in a study of blood T cells in healthy people across ages. Then a second PCR, running roughly 7 to 11 cycles, was carried out with a sample-barcoded 5' primer and a J-beta primer mix. TCRdb ran MiXCR on the 5' RACE reads and lists one entry per CDR3 protein. The sample gives about 670,000 distinct CDR3 sequences, approximately 52% of which show up once; approximately 12% is in the top ten. With regard to this clonotype: Its antigen is still unknown. This may come from a read error, since a much larger clone is one base off.

Study-level findings and limits: A roughly linear age-dependent decrease characterized TCR beta diversity per million T cells.

Every sample had a minimum of 6.5 million PBMCs isolated. Germline V gene sequence: CDR1 SNHLY, CDR2 FYNNEI. The CDR3 length is 13 residues. Between the trimmed V and J ends, which lost 11 bases and 9 bases, there was a span of 20 bases. The V gene is TRBV2, the J gene TRBJ2-4; tentative D call: TRBD2 (7 bases). The sample consisted of blood. This TCR was recovered from a woman older than 75 in good health. This CDR3 reads CAGMGGPLGIQYF. The CDR3 DNA is TGTGCCGGCATGGGGGGGCCTTTGGGCATTCAGTACTTC.